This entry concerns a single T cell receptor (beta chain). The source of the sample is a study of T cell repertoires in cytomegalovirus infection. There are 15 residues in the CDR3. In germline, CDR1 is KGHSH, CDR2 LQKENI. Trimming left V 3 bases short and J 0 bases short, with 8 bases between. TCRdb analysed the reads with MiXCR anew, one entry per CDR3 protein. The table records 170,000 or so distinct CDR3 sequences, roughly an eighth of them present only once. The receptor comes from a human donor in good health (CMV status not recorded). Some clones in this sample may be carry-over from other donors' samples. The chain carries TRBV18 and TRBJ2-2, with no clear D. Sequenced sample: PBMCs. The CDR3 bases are TGTGCCAGCTCACCTTGGCCAACGAACACCGGGGAGCTGTTTTTT. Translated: CASSPWPTNTGELFF.